Below, 16 T cell receptor beta chains from the same sample are listed, as sequenced in a study of cytomegalovirus exposure and HLA in healthy donors. Primers included in the PCR were 60 Vbeta and 13 Jbeta primers. Assay used: immunoSEQ multiplex PCR; TCRdb lists only in-frame clones, some missing. The sample contains some 130,000 clones, roughly 80% of which appear only once. The source material was PBMCs. These receptors all come from a man younger than 45 in good health and CMV-seronegative.

This clone occurred once. This rearrangement joins TRBV28 to TRBJ2-7, with TRBD2 matching over 11 bases. V dropped 6 bases and J dropped 3; count of bases not matched to a gene: 7. There are 15 residues in the CDR3. In germline, CDR1 is MDHEN, CDR2 SYDVKM. The CDR3 loop is CASSVGTSGDYEQYF. Written as DNA, the CDR3 is TGTGCCAGCAGCGTTGGGACTAGCGGTGACTACGAGCAGTACTTC.

The chain is built from TRBV9 and TRBJ2-5, with 7 bases aligning to TRBD2. Germline CDR1 is SGDLS and CDR2 is YYNGEE. V shed 0 bases and J 7 bases; nucleotides not matched to a gene: 3. CDR3 length equals 13 residues. The CDR3 is CASSVVGEGTQYF. CDR3 nucleotide sequence: TGTGCCAGCAGCGTAGTTGGGGAGGGGACCCAGTACTTC.

The chain employs TRBV5-1 and TRBJ2-5, with TRBD1 matching 10 bases. The V gene's germline CDR1 is SGHRS and CDR2 YFSETQ. The V gene end was trimmed by 4 bases and the J gene end by 0 bases; junction bases not matched to a gene: 9. CDR3 length: 17 residues. CDR3 residues: CASSHRDRGFYQETQYF. CDR3 sequence (DNA): TGCGCCAGCAGCCACCGGGACAGGGGTTTTTACCAAGAGACCCAGTACTTC.

The chain joins TRBV29-1 to TRBJ2-7, with D perhaps TRBD2 (5 bases). Germline V gene sequence: CDR1 SQVTM, CDR2 ANQGSEA. The V gene lost 1 base and the J gene lost 3 bases, with 10 bases spanning the gap. The CDR3 consists of 13 residues. For the CDR3, the DNA is TGCAGCGTTGAAGGCCTGGCGGGCTACGAGCAGTACTTC. Its protein product is CSVEGLAGYEQYF.

This chain connects TRBV28 to TRBJ1-1; TRBD1 matches at 9 bases. The CDR3 is made up of 14 amino acids. V shed 4 bases, J shed 4 bases, and the junction held 4 bases outside the gene matches. Per germline, CDR1 MDHEN and CDR2 SYDVKM. The CDR3: CASSYRGRITEAFF. CDR3 nucleotides: TGTGCCAGCAGTTACAGGGGGCGAATCACTGAAGCTTTCTTT.

This clone was detected only a few times. The V gene is TRBV19, the J gene TRBJ1-1; TRBD1 agrees at 7 bases. CDR1 and CDR2 (germline): LNHDA, SQIVND (reference sequence). This CDR3 is built from 15 residues. The junction had 9 bases not matched to a gene; V was cut back by 5 bases and J by 3 bases. CDR3 residues: CASSYTDREYTEAFF. Here the CDR3 DNA reads TGTGCCAGTAGTTATACCGACAGGGAGTACACTGAAGCTTTCTTT.

V usage is TRBV6-1 and J usage is TRBJ2-7; possibly TRBD2 for D (6 bases). Germline V CDR1 and CDR2: MNHNS, SASEGT. The V end lost 7 bases, the J end lost 3 bases, and 19 bases lay between the germline ends. This CDR3 is 15 amino acids long. The CDR3 here is CASIPRRDGFYEQYF. In DNA, the CDR3 is TGTGCCAGCATTCCCAGGAGGGATGGCTTCTACGAGCAGTACTTC.

The chain has TRBV19 and TRBJ1-5, with TRBD1 matching over 7 bases. With 7 bases clipped from V and 3 bases from J, the junction kept 3 bases outside the gene matches. In germline, CDR1 is LNHDA, CDR2 SQIVND (reference sequence). CDR3 length equals 13 residues. CDR3 nucleotide sequence: TGTGCCAGTAACGGACAGGCCAATCAGCCCCAGCATTTT. This codes for CASNGQANQPQHF.

On this clone itself: The junction differs from germline at one of its ends, possibly a read error. V usage is TRBV7-9 and J usage is TRBJ1-1; TRBD1 aligns across 8 bases. The CDR3 is made up of 15 amino acids. Germline V lookup: CDR1 SEHNR, CDR2 FQNEAQ (reference sequence). The CDR3: CSSSTLTGVATEAFF. CDR3 bases: TGTTCCAGCAGCACGTTGACAGGGGTAGCCACTGAAGCTTTCTTT.

This chain uses TRBV2 with TRBJ2-2; D is undetermined. From germline, CDR1 is SNHLY and CDR2 FYNNEI. The ends were cut back, 8 bases at V and 8 bases at J, with 9 bases in the middle. The CDR3 spans 11 residues. Here the CDR3 DNA reads TGTGCCAGCGCGCTGGTGGGGGAGCTGTTTTTT. As protein: CASALVGELFF.

The rearrangement uses TRBV7-6 and TRBJ1-3, with a weak D call TRBD1 (5 bases). The CDR3 covers 16 residues. Germline CDR1 SGHVS, CDR2 FNYEAQ. V dropped 3 bases and J dropped 0 bases, with 12 bases sitting between them. CDR3 sequence reads: CASSFAPRVSGNTIYF. For the CDR3, the DNA is TGTGCCAGCAGCTTTGCCCCCAGGGTCTCTGGAAACACCATATATTTT.

This clone showed up just a few times. The CDR3 protein is CASTTGSTEAFF. CDR3 nucleotide sequence: TGTGCCAGTACCACAGGGAGCACTGAAGCTTTCTTT. This chain links TRBV7-9 with TRBJ1-1; TRBD1 might be the D (6 bases). Germline V CDR1 and CDR2: SEHNR, FQNEAQ (reference sequence). Trimming left V 9 bases short and J 4 bases short, with 12 bases between. The CDR3 extends over 12 amino acids.

J is TRBJ2-5 and V is TRBV28, with D perhaps matching TRBD2 (7 bases). V lost 2 bases and J 9 bases, leaving 19 bases between the germline ends. Germline CDR1 reads MDHEN; CDR2 reads SYDVKM. The CDR3 contains 15 residues. DNA for the CDR3: TGTGCCAGCAGTTTACTCACAGGGAGACTAGCCGCCCAGTACTTC. Protein product: CASSLLTGRLAAQYF.

The V call is TRBV9, the J call TRBJ2-2; 8 bases agree with TRBD1. The CDR3 is 14 amino acids. V was pared by 3 bases and J by 5 bases, with 3 bases of the junction left unmatched. The germline gives CDR1 SGDLS, CDR2 YYNGEE. The CDR3 loop is CASSARQGTGELFF. In DNA, the CDR3 is TGTGCCAGCAGCGCCAGACAGGGGACCGGGGAGCTGTTTTTT.

V gene TRBV12-1 combines with J gene TRBJ2-7; the D segment call TRBD2 is taken from the table without a DNA check. TRBV12-1 is tagged as a pseudogene. The CDR3 spans 13 residues. CDR3 coding DNA: TGTGCCAGCAGCTTAGCGGGGCCCTACGAGCAGTACTTC. Translation gives CASSLAGPYEQYF.

This clone was seen more than once but under ten times. The J gene is TRBJ1-5, the V gene TRBV19, with D tentatively TRBD1 (5 bases). This CDR3 is built from 12 residues. The V and J ends lost 7 bases and 7 bases respectively, with 11 bases between them. Germline assignment: CDR1 LNHDA and CDR2 SQIVND (reference sequence). The CDR3 nucleotides are TGTGCCAGTACCGAAGGGGAACAGCCCCAGCATTTT. This codes for CASTEGEQPQHF.